What follows are 11 T cell receptor beta chains derived from one specimen sequenced in a study of CD8 T cells in Susac syndrome. RNA in amounts of roughly 0.5 to 1 ug was reverse transcribed with random hexamers. TCRdb re-called the immunoSEQ multiplex PCR reads with MiXCR, one entry per CDR3 protein. The repertoire holds under 300,000 distinct CDR3 sequences, with 90% to 96% as singletons. Sequencing was done on a sample of CD4+ T cells from PBMCs. The receptor set was obtained from a human donor with Susac syndrome.

The chain links TRBV6-5 to TRBJ1-3, with 8 bases fitting TRBD1. Germline CDR1 reads MNHEY; CDR2 reads SVGAGI. Germline trimming cut 10 bases from V and 0 bases from J; bases unmatched to any gene: 5. CDR3 length: 14 residues. CDR3: CATSTGDSGNTIYF. CDR3 nucleotide sequence: TGTGCCACATCGACAGGGGACTCTGGAAACACCATATATTTT.

The gene calls are TRBV3-1 and TRBJ2-7, with 11 bases that match TRBD2. V dropped 1 base and J dropped 7; count of bases not matched to a gene: 6. CDR1 is LGHDT and CDR2 is YNNKEL in the germline V gene (reference sequence). There are 15 residues in the CDR3. CDR3 coding DNA: TGTGCCAGCAGCCAAGGAGGGACTAGCGGACGAGAGCAGTACTTC. Encoded protein: CASSQGGTSGREQYF.

The genes are TRBV7-6 and TRBJ2-3; 8 bases line up with TRBD1. Germline assignment: CDR1 SGHVS and CDR2 FNYEAQ. Unmatched junction bases numbered 14, after V lost 4 bases and J lost 5 bases. The length of the CDR3 is 17 residues. Written as DNA, the CDR3 is TGTGCCAGCAGCTACAGACGCAGGGGGCAGGGTATAGATACGCAGTATTTT. Translation gives CASSYRRRGQGIDTQYF.

V and J are TRBV12-3 or TRBV12-4 and TRBJ1-1; D may be TRBD1 (6 bases). V was cut by 6 bases and J by 7 bases, with 18 bases left in between. CDR3 length: 14 residues. The CDR3 sequence: CASSQGHGSYEAFF. CDR3 nucleotide sequence: TGTGCCAGCAGCCAGGGACACGGGAGCTATGAAGCTTTCTTT.

This clonotype was found once. This chain joins TRBV4-1 and TRBJ2-7; 13 nucleotides line up with TRBD2. CDR1 is MGHRA, CDR2 YSYEKL, per germline. V lost 5 bases and J lost 3; bases outside the gene matches: 7. The length of the CDR3 is 16 residues. The CDR3 is CASSARTSGGFYEQYF. In nucleotides, the CDR3 is TGCGCCAGCAGCGCGCGGACTAGCGGGGGATTCTACGAGCAGTACTTC.

V usage is TRBV12-3 or TRBV12-4 and J usage is TRBJ1-2; D gene uncertain. The CDR3 loop spans 11 amino acids. The ends were cut back, 5 bases at V and 14 bases at J, with 15 bases in the middle. Written as DNA, the CDR3 is TGTGCCAGCAGTCTTACCTCCGGGAGGACCTTC. Its protein is CASSLTSGRTF.

This rearrangement joins TRBV28 to TRBJ1-2; D unresolved. The CDR3 extends over 15 amino acids. Looked up from germline, CDR1 is MDHEN and CDR2 is SYDVKM. V shed 8 bases and J shed 4 bases, with 20 bases lying between them. CDR3 in amino acids: CASAFPQGGLYGYTF. For the CDR3, the DNA is TGTGCCAGCGCCTTTCCTCAAGGAGGGCTCTATGGCTACACCTTC.

The chain recombines TRBV30 with TRBJ2-1; TRBD2 matches 8 bases. Trimming at V came to 0 bases and at J to 8 bases, leaving 6 bases not matched to a gene. The CDR3 is 14 residues long. Germline loops: CDR1 GTSNPN, CDR2 SVGIG (reference sequence). The CDR3 bases are TGTGCCTGGAGTGTTCTGGCGGGAGGATATGAGCAGTTCTTC. As protein: CAWSVLAGGYEQFF.

The chain uses TRBV29-1 and TRBJ2-5; TRBD1 matches 7 bases. Germline CDR1 reads SQVTM; CDR2 reads ANQGSEA. The CDR3 runs to 12 residues. With 4 bases clipped from V and 3 bases from J, the junction kept 2 bases outside the gene matches. The CDR3 sequence: CSVGGQKETQYF. CDR3 bases: TGCAGCGTTGGGGGACAGAAAGAGACCCAGTACTTC.

The V and J genes are TRBV6-1 and TRBJ2-5; 10 nucleotides match TRBD1. Per the germline V gene, CDR1 is MNHNS and CDR2 is SASEGT. V lost 4 bases, J lost 5 bases, and 10 bases stayed unmatched. This CDR3 has 16 amino acids. DNA for the CDR3: TGTGCCAGCAGTGCTCCCCGGGACAGGGGTCAGGAGACCCAGTACTTC. Translated: CASSAPRDRGQETQYF.

The V and J genes are TRBV7-8 and TRBJ2-7; no reliable D call. The CDR3 is made up of 15 amino acids. Germline CDR1 is SGHVS and CDR2 is FQNEAQ. The V end was cut by 1 base, the J end by 3 bases, with 13 bases between. The CDR3 DNA sequence: TGTGCCAGCAGCTTAGAAGATTTCGTCAGCTACGAGCAGTACTTC. Protein sequence: CASSLEDFVSYEQYF.